These 26 T cell receptor beta chains share one sample of origin, sequenced in a study of shared clonotypes between healthy human individuals. The repertoire was sequenced with immunoSEQ multiplex PCR; TCRdb's copy has only in-frame clones and lacks some. Of about 1.5 million clones listed, 98% are singletons. The sample was naive CD4+ T cells sorted from blood. Subset noted: CD45RA+ positively selected. The receptors derive from a man aged 30 to 39 in good health.

V gene TRBV2 combines with J gene TRBJ2-7; possible D gene TRBD2, 6 bases. V was clipped by 6 bases and J by 1 base, with 13 bases between them. Germline V gives CDR1 SNHLY, CDR2 FYNNEI. The CDR3 consists of 14 residues. CDR3 nucleotide sequence: TGTGCCAGCAGGGCTCGGGAGACATCCTACGAGCAGTACTTC. Protein: CASRARETSYEQYF.

DNA for the CDR3: TGTGCCAGCAGCTTGGTGGACAGTTCCGTTTTTTACGAGCAGTACTTC. Translating it yields CASSLVDSSVFYEQYF. This rearrangement joins TRBV5-6 to TRBJ2-7; D perhaps matches TRBD1 (6 bases). The CDR3 is made up of 16 amino acids. V was cut by 0 bases and J by 4 bases, with 17 bases left in between. Looked up from germline, CDR1 is SGHDT and CDR2 is YYEEEE.

V gene TRBV20-1 combines with J gene TRBJ2-1; D gene unclear. Between the trimmed V and J ends, which lost 0 bases and 12 bases, there was a span of 9 bases. This CDR3 comprises 11 residues. Germline-derived CDR1 and CDR2 are DFQATT and SNEGSKA (reference sequence). The CDR3 reads CSARDQYVQFF. CDR3 in DNA: TGCAGTGCTAGAGATCAGTACGTGCAGTTCTTC.

To note about this clone: Germline is not matched at one junction end, which may reflect a read error. The chain has TRBV11-3 and TRBJ1-1; no reliable D call. This CDR3 is 8 amino acids long. The germline V gene has CDR1 SGHNT and CDR2 YENEEA. CDR3 in DNA: TGTGCCAGCAGCCCCTCGCTCTTT. The encoded protein is CASSPSLF.

The V gene is TRBV27, the J gene TRBJ2-7, with 11 nucleotides matching TRBD2. J gave up 2 bases and V 5 bases, and 8 bases lay outside the gene matches. The CDR3 runs 16 residues. Germline CDR1 is MNHEY and CDR2 is SMNVEV (reference sequence). The CDR3 spells CASSTLLAGGPYEQYF. In DNA, the CDR3 is TGTGCCAGCAGTACATTATTAGCGGGAGGGCCCTACGAGCAGTACTTC.

This clone was picked up one time. This chain links TRBV5-6 with TRBJ1-2; D gene ambiguous. The CDR3 consists of 13 residues. Germline V gives CDR1 SGHDT, CDR2 YYEEEE. V dropped 0 bases and J dropped 6 bases, with 9 bases sitting between them. CDR3 DNA: TGTGCCAGCAGCTTGGAGGCAGACCATGGCTACACCTTC. Protein sequence: CASSLEADHGYTF.

This clone has only one observation. V usage is TRBV30 and J usage is TRBJ1-4; 8 positions agree with TRBD1. The length of the CDR3 is 15 residues. Losses at the gene ends were 2 bases for V and 4 bases for J; bases not matched to a gene: 6. The germline V gene encodes CDR1 GTSNPN and CDR2 SVGIG (reference sequence). CDR3 nucleotide sequence: TGTGCCTGGAGTCCCGGGACAGGTTTTAATGAAAAACTGTTTTTT. Protein product: CAWSPGTGFNEKLFF. The variable domain in full, with the rest retrieved from reference TRBV30 and TRBJ1-4, is SQTIHQWPATLVQPVGSPLSLECTVEGTSNPNLYWYRQAAGRGLQLLFYSVGIGQISSEVPQNLSASRPQDRQFILSSKKLLLSDSGFYLCAWSPGTGFNEKLFFGSGTQLSVL.

The chain uses TRBV2 and TRBJ1-2, with a possible D match to TRBD1 (5 bases). Germline-derived CDR1 and CDR2 are SNHLY and FYNNEI. This CDR3 is built from 16 residues. Trimming shortened V by 10 bases and J by 0 bases, and 21 bases separated the two germline ends. The CDR3 here is CANLAQGRGANYGYTF. The CDR3 bases are TGTGCCAACCTTGCTCAGGGTAGAGGAGCTAACTATGGCTACACCTTC.

J is TRBJ2-7 and V is TRBV27; 7 nucleotides match TRBD2. The trim removed 1 base at V and 7 bases at J, leaving 7 bases unmatched. From germline, CDR1 is MNHEY and CDR2 SMNVEV (reference sequence). This CDR3 is built from 14 residues. In DNA form, the CDR3 reads TGTGCCAGCAGTTTATTGGCGGGAGCGGGGGAGCAGTACTTC. It yields the protein CASSLLAGAGEQYF.

This chain connects TRBV18 to TRBJ1-5; D gene ambiguous. Germline V CDR1 and CDR2: KGHSH, LQKENI. CDR3 length equals 13 residues. Trimming left V 5 bases short and J 4 bases short, with 9 bases between. The CDR3 protein is CASSYGQNQPQHF. The DNA of the CDR3 is TGTGCCAGCTCATACGGGCAAAATCAGCCCCAGCATTTT.

The rearrangement joins TRBV9 to TRBJ2-1, with 11 bases identical to TRBD2. CDR1 is SGDLS, CDR2 YYNGEE, per germline. This CDR3 is 15 amino acids long. Trimming removed 4 bases from V and 4 bases from J; junction bases left unmatched: 4. The CDR3 DNA sequence: TGTGCCAGCAGCTCCGGGACTAGCGGATACAATGAGCAGTTCTTC. Its translation is CASSSGTSGYNEQFF.

The CDR3 nucleotides are TGTGCCAGCAGCCCCGAGGGGTTTACCTACGAGCAGTACTTC. It is translated as CASSPEGFTYEQYF. The V call is TRBV9, the J call TRBJ2-7; D tentatively fits TRBD1 or TRBD2 (5 bases each). Looked up from germline, CDR1 is SGDLS and CDR2 is YYNGEE. The CDR3 is 14 amino acids. V was clipped by 4 bases and J by 2 bases, with 13 bases between them.

The V and J genes are TRBV2 and TRBJ2-4, with D hard to call. From germline, CDR1 is SNHLY and CDR2 FYNNEI. The V and J ends lost 1 base and 6 bases respectively, with 13 bases between them. The CDR3 covers 15 residues. The CDR3 coding sequence is TGTGCCAGCAGTGAAGGGACCCTTATTGGAAACATTCAGTACTTC. Translating gives CASSEGTLIGNIQYF.

A single count supports this clone. V is TRBV30 and J is TRBJ1-1, with D maybe TRBD1 (5 bases). The germline gives CDR1 GTSNPN, CDR2 SVGIG (reference sequence). This CDR3 is 12 amino acids long. V was trimmed by 4 bases and J by 5 bases, leaving 11 bases between them. CDR3 residues: CAWTGGVTEAFF. The CDR3 DNA follows: TGTGCCTGGACCGGAGGGGTAACTGAAGCTTTCTTT.

The chain carries TRBV11-2 and TRBJ2-7, with 7 bases identical to TRBD2. The CDR3 contains 16 residues. V gave up 5 bases and J gave up 3 bases; unmatched junction bases: 13. Germline V CDR1 and CDR2: SGHAT, FQNNGV. This CDR3 reads CASSPLGRGSDYEQYF. The CDR3 DNA reads TGTGCCAGCAGCCCGTTGGGGAGGGGCTCAGACTACGAGCAGTACTTC.

The V gene is TRBV7-9, the J gene TRBJ2-7; D not certain. V shed 1 base and J shed 0 bases, with 13 bases lying between them. Germline V CDR1 and CDR2: SEHNR, FQNEAQ (reference sequence). This CDR3 region has 16 residues. The CDR3 loop reads CASSLVEDLSSYEQYF. CDR3 bases: TGTGCCAGCAGCTTAGTAGAAGATCTATCCTCCTACGAGCAGTACTTC.

The CDR3 region has the DNA TGTGCCAGCTCACCAAATCGGGCCGAGAACACTGAAGCTTTCTTT. Translating it yields CASSPNRAENTEAFF. The chain employs TRBV18 and TRBJ1-1; D not resolved. The CDR3 length is 15 residues. CDR1 is KGHSH and CDR2 is LQKENI in the germline V gene. V shed 2 bases and J shed 1 base, with 11 bases lying between them.

This clone was detected once. The chain has TRBV6-5 and TRBJ1-1; D is unresolved. The CDR3 totals 14 residues. Trimming left V 1 base short and J 1 base short, with 7 bases between. CDR1 and CDR2 (germline): MNHEY, SVGAGI. As DNA, the CDR3 is TGTGCCAGCAGTTACTTGCCCCGGAACACTGAAGCTTTCTTT. Translation gives CASSYLPRNTEAFF.

This chain joins TRBV27 and TRBJ2-5; 8 bases fit TRBD2. CDR1 is MNHEY and CDR2 is SMNVEV in the germline V gene (reference sequence). J lost 5 bases, V lost 6 bases, and 5 bases had no gene match. The CDR3 sequence is 13 residues long. CDR3 DNA: TGTGCCAGCAGGCAGGGACTAGAGGAGACCCAGTACTTC. It codes for CASRQGLEETQYF.

As concerns this clone: The junction differs from germline at one of its ends, possibly a read error. The chain employs TRBV28 and TRBJ2-7; D gene unclear. This CDR3 is 9 amino acids long. Germline V CDR1 and CDR2: MDHEN, SYDVKM. The CDR3 is CASSLECHF. CDR3 bases: TGTGCCAGCAGTTTGGAGTGTCACTTC. Drawing the rest from reference TRBV28 and TRBJ2-7, the complete variable domain is DVKVTQSSRYLVKRTGEKVFLECVQDMDHENMFWYRQDPGLGLRLIYFSYDVKMKEKGDIPEGYSVSREKKERFSLILESASTNQTSMYLCASSLECHFGPGTRLTVT.

The J gene is TRBJ1-5, the V gene TRBV7-8; a weak D match, TRBD1 (5 bases). CDR1 is SGHVS, CDR2 FQNEAQ, per germline. The CDR3 length is 16 residues. V was cut by 2 bases and J by 6 bases, with 17 bases left in between. This chain's CDR3 is CASSLRGARGGQPQHF. The CDR3 coding sequence is TGTGCCAGCAGCTTACGAGGGGCGAGAGGCGGTCAGCCCCAGCATTTT.

V and J are TRBV2 and TRBJ2-3; D might be TRBD1 (6 bases). The CDR3 sequence is 15 residues long. V was trimmed by 4 bases and J by 2 bases, leaving 13 bases between them. Germline V gene sequence: CDR1 SNHLY, CDR2 FYNNEI. The CDR3 bases are TGTGCCAGCAGTGGAGGTCAGGGGCTCACAGATACGCAGTATTTT. Protein: CASSGGQGLTDTQYF.

The V call is TRBV18, the J call TRBJ2-7, with D maybe TRBD1 (6 bases). The CDR3 runs 14 residues. Trimming left V 6 bases short and J 0 bases short, with 12 bases between. CDR1 and CDR2 (germline): KGHSH, LQKENI. The CDR3 protein is CASSQTGTSYEQYF. The CDR3 bases are TGTGCCAGCTCGCAGACAGGTACCTCCTACGAGCAGTACTTC.

The chain recombines TRBV4-3 with TRBJ2-3, with 10 bases aligning to TRBD2. Looked up from germline, CDR1 is LGHNA and CDR2 is YSLEER. The length of the CDR3 is 16 residues. Germline trimming cut 3 bases from V and 1 base from J; bases unmatched to any gene: 4. The CDR3 loop is CASSHGLAVRTDTQYF. As DNA, the CDR3 is TGCGCCAGCAGCCACGGACTAGCGGTTCGCACAGATACGCAGTATTTT.

The CDR3 loop reads CSALGTRNTEAFF. In DNA, the CDR3 is TGCAGCGCCCTCGGGACGAGGAACACTGAAGCTTTCTTT. The rearrangement links TRBV29-1 to TRBJ1-1; D is perhaps TRBD1 (5 bases). Germline V gene lookup returns CDR1 SQVTM and CDR2 ANQGSEA. This CDR3 has 13 amino acids. V gave up 7 bases and J gave up 1 base, with 13 bases separating them.

V gene TRBV5-1 combines with J gene TRBJ2-5; D is uncertain. V lost 0 bases and J lost 4, with 16 bases in between. The germline V gene encodes CDR1 SGHRS and CDR2 YFSETQ. This CDR3 has 16 amino acids. The CDR3 protein is CASSLGRPWQAETQYF. CDR3 in DNA: TGCGCCAGCAGCTTGGGTAGGCCTTGGCAGGCAGAGACCCAGTACTTC.